The entry below describes one TCR beta chain. These data originate in a study of blood T cell repertoires in COVID-19. Overall study context: Acute and convalescent COVID-19 specimens originated in the United States, Italy and Spain. Sources were T cells, B-cell-depleted T cells, or PBMCs; the material itself was cDNA or gDNA.

Some clones are missing from TCRdb's copy, which holds only in-frame ones; the method was immunoSEQ multiplex PCR. The sample comprises more than 350,000 clones, more than 80% of which are singletons, and around 2.8% rests with the top ten. Followed longitudinally, the Seattle patients had been enrolled during active infection. The CDR3 spans 12 residues. CDR1 is ENHRY and CDR2 is SYGVKD in the germline V gene. Trimming left V 8 bases short and J 4 bases short, with 11 bases between. The chain uses TRBV10-3 and TRBJ1-1, with no clear D. The source material was peripheral blood. The source is a young woman with COVID-19, enrolled during active disease. The CDR3 here is CAISTEGTEAFF. The CDR3 DNA follows: TGTGCCATCTCAACGGAGGGCACTGAAGCTTTCTTT.